This TCR beta chain was identified in a study of TIL therapy for anti-PD-1-resistant metastatic lung cancer. Sequencing used immunoSEQ v3. The assay was immunoSEQ multiplex PCR, and TCRdb's table has in-frame clones only and misses some. The repertoire holds about 60,000 clones, roughly 84% seen once, with 2.5% to 3% in the top ten. The CDR3 sequence is 11 residues long. Trimming removed 5 bases from V and 0 bases from J, with 4 bases in between. Per germline, CDR1 SQVTM and CDR2 ANQGSEA. Time point indicated: pre-treatment sample, taken before nivolumab and TIL therapy. This sample comprised blood, obtained at baseline. The genes are TRBV29-1 and TRBJ2-5; D ambiguous. This TCR was recovered from a person aged 25 to 85 with non-small cell lung cancer. The CDR3 DNA reads as TGCAGCGTTAAGAACCAAGAGACCCAGTACTTC. This translates into CSVKNQETQYF.